This T cell receptor (beta chain) is from a study of spatial heterogeneity in lung cancer. As for the study in general: Within tumor regions, the number of TCR transcripts tracked closely with a T cell module score obtained from matched bulk RNA-seq.

Germline V gene lookup returns CDR1 SEHNR and CDR2 FQNEAQ (reference sequence). CDR3 length equals 15 residues. V was cut by 4 bases and J by 2 bases, with 13 bases left in between. Study-level points and caveats: Sequencing reached an estimated coverage of tumor T cells that was only about 7% for alpha chains and more than 12% for beta chains. In tumors, expanded intratumoral alpha and beta TCR counts tracked mutation counts.

Via MiXCR, TCRdb re-called the 5' RACE reads, giving one row per CDR3 protein. The sample records 10,000 to 15,000 distinct CDR3 sequences, 6% to 7% being singletons. The table lists this clonotype with many counts. The antigen is unknown. Described time point: sample taken at primary tumor resection. The cohort: under 80 early-stage, untreated non-small cell lung cancer patients. Unsorted samples of tumor, nontumor lung or frozen PBMC had their whole RNA sequenced. V and J are TRBV7-9 and TRBJ2-3; D might be TRBD1 (6 bases). This receptor was obtained from a female donor with early-stage non-small cell lung cancer. The starting material was lung tumor tissue, obtained at surgery. The CDR3 nucleotides read TGTGCCAGCAGCTACGAACAGGGCACCACAGATACGCAGTATTTT. Protein sequence: CASSYEQGTTDTQYF.